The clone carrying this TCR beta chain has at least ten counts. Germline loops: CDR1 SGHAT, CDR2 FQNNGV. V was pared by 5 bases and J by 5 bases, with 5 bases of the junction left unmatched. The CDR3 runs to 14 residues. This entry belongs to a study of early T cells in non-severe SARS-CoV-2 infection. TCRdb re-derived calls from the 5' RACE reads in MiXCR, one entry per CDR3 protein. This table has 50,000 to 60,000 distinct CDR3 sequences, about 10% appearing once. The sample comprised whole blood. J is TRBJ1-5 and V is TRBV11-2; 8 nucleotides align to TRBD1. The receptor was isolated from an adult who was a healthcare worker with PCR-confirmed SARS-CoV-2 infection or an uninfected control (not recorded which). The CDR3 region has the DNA TGTGCCAGCAGCCCGGACAGGGTGGATCAGCCCCAGCATTTT. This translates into CASSPDRVDQPQHF. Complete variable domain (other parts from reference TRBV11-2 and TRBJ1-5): EAGVAQSPRYKIIEKRQSVAFWCNPISGHATLYWYQQILGQGPKLLIQFQNNGVVDDSQLPKDRFSAERLKGVDSTLKIQPAKLEDSAVYLCASSPDRVDQPQHFGDGTRLSIL.